The 8 T cell receptor beta chains reported below all come from one sample, sequenced in a study of blood T cell repertoires in COVID-19. Generated by immunoSEQ multiplex PCR, the TCRdb table keeps only in-frame clones and is missing some. The sample records roughly 260,000 clones, around 85% being singletons. Sequences were obtained from PBMCs or T cells enriched from blood (not recorded which). The receptor set was obtained from a woman between 50 and 59 years old who had recovered from COVID-19.

The gene calls are TRBV5-1 and TRBJ2-7; 7 positions agree with TRBD1. CDR1 is SGHRS, CDR2 YFSETQ, per germline. J gave up 5 bases and V 4 bases, and 9 bases lay outside the gene matches. The CDR3 is made up of 14 amino acids. The chain's CDR3 is CASSHDRVGNEQYF. CDR3 nucleotides: TGCGCCAGCAGCCATGACAGGGTTGGGAACGAGCAGTACTTC.

Only one count was recorded for this clone. The chain employs TRBV12-3 or TRBV12-4 and TRBJ1-2; the match to TRBD1 covers 8 bases. The V segment lost 4 bases and the J segment 6 bases; nucleotides outside the gene matches: 4. The CDR3 runs 13 residues. The CDR3, as DNA: TGTGCCAGCAGTTCACAGGGGGTCAATGGCTACACCTTC. Translated: CASSSQGVNGYTF.

The CDR3 nucleotides read TGTGCCAGCAGTTTAATCGGGTCGGCCTACGAGCAGTACTTC. Translation gives CASSLIGSAYEQYF. This chain connects TRBV28 to TRBJ2-7; no clear D. CDR3 size: 14 residues. Trimming took 2 bases from V and 2 from J, leaving 10 bases between them. Per germline, CDR1 MDHEN and CDR2 SYDVKM.

The gene calls are TRBV2 and TRBJ2-7, with D tentatively TRBD2 (6 bases). Between the trimmed V and J ends, which lost 5 bases and 2 bases, there was a span of 19 bases. The CDR3 runs to 16 residues. The germline V gene encodes CDR1 SNHLY and CDR2 FYNNEI. CDR3 DNA: TGTGCCAGCAGTCAACCCCGGGACTTCTTCGCCTACGAGCAGTACTTC. Translation gives CASSQPRDFFAYEQYF. The variable domain in full, with the rest retrieved from reference TRBV2 and TRBJ2-7, is EPEVTQTPSHQVTQMGQEVILRCVPISNHLYFYWYRQILGQKVEFLVSFYNNEISEKSEIFDDQFSVERPDGSNFTLKIRSTKLEDSAMYFCASSQPRDFFAYEQYFGPGTRLTVT.

On this clone: Sequence at one end of the junction differs from germline and may be a read error. This rearrangement joins TRBV7-7 to TRBJ2-1, with 10 bases aligning to TRBD1. The CDR3 runs to 17 residues. Germline V gene lookup returns CDR1 SSHAT and CDR2 FNYEAQ (reference sequence). The CDR3 DNA sequence: TGTGCTAGCAGCTTAGGGGAGACAGGGGGCAGGGGGGATGAGCAGTTCTTC. It translates to CASSLGETGGRGDEQFF.

The V call is TRBV6-5, the J call TRBJ2-7; the match to TRBD2 covers 14 bases. CDR1 MNHEY and CDR2 SVGAGI come from the germline V gene. V dropped 6 bases and J dropped 9; count of bases not matched to a gene: 7. The CDR3 length is 14 residues. The CDR3 loop is CASRPGLAGEGQYF. CDR3 bases: TGTGCCAGCAGACCGGGACTAGCGGGAGAGGGGCAGTACTTC.

CDR3 coding DNA: TGTGCCAGCAGCGAGGGACAGGGGCCGGGATTGGGTGGCACTGAAGCTTTCTTT. This encodes CASSEGQGPGLGGTEAFF. The genes are TRBV7-9 and TRBJ1-1; 10 positions match TRBD1. There are 18 residues in the CDR3. The germline V gene has CDR1 SEHNR and CDR2 FQNEAQ (reference sequence). V shed 5 bases and J 4 bases; nucleotides not matched to a gene: 16.

CDR3 residues: CASSLRVQGNQPQHF. The CDR3 DNA follows: TGTGCCAGCAGCTTAAGGGTACAGGGCAATCAGCCCCAGCATTTT. The chain combines TRBV27 with TRBJ1-5; the D gene is possibly TRBD1 (5 bases). V was pared by 6 bases and J by 2 bases, with 14 bases between. Germline V gives CDR1 MNHEY, CDR2 SMNVEV (reference sequence). There are 15 residues in the CDR3.